This T cell receptor beta chain was retrieved from a study of Graves' ophthalmopathy and Graves' hyperthyroidism. J lost 7 bases, V lost 0 bases, and 7 bases had no gene match. The germline gives CDR1 SGHTA, CDR2 FQGNSA. The CDR3 consists of 15 residues. Amplification from RNA transcripts yielded the TCR beta CDR3 regions. The first-round RT-PCR employed HTBI primers together with the Qiagen OneStep RT-PCR kit. A multiplex PCR was then performed as the second round. TCRdb reprocessed the multiplex PCR reads via MiXCR and lists one record per CDR3 protein. This sample has a few hundred thousand distinct CDR3 sequences, with 39% found just once.

The clonotype was recovered from an adult man with Graves' hyperthyroidism. Sequenced: peripheral blood or thyroid tissue (not recorded which). The J gene is TRBJ2-7, the V gene TRBV7-2, with TRBD2 identical over 9 bases. CDR3: CASSLAAGGPREQYF. The CDR3 coding sequence is TGTGCCAGCAGCTTAGCGGCGGGAGGGCCTCGTGAGCAGTACTTC.